This TCR beta chain came from a study of OX40 agonist ivuxolimab in advanced cancers. Study as a whole: Across the patients, intravenous ivuxolimab was delivered every 2 weeks at 0.01 to 10 mg/kg.

Profiled with immunoSEQ multiplex PCR; TCRdb holds only in-frame clones, not every one. Here the sample spans about 20,000 clones, roughly 78% being singletons. The sample consisted of CD4+ or CD8+ T cells sorted from blood, taken in a trial of the OX40 agonist ivuxolimab. This receptor was identified in an adult with an advanced solid tumor such as melanoma, head and neck, liver or kidney cancer.

Here the CDR3 DNA reads TGTGCCAGCAGCGTAGACCCGTTACAGCCTACACGGACTAACTATGGCTACACCTTC. Amino acid sequence: CASSVDPLQPTRTNYGYTF. J is TRBJ1-2 and V is TRBV9; D remains unclear. Germline-derived CDR1 and CDR2 are SGDLS and YYNGEE. CDR3 length: 19 amino acids. Trimming shortened V by 0 bases and J by 0 bases, and 21 bases separated the two germline ends.